This is a list of T cell receptor beta chains from one sample in a study of cytomegalovirus exposure and HLA in healthy donors. Clones were sequenced by immunoSEQ multiplex PCR, and TCRdb holds only the in-frame ones, with some missing. In the table there are 70,000 to 80,000 clones, roughly 78% of which are singletons. Sequencing was done on a sample of PBMCs. The receptors come from a young man in good health and CMV-seronegative. Each CDR3 is given with its conserved first and last residue. Fields, in order: J gene, V gene, D gene, clone size, CDR3 protein, CDR3 DNA. A D gene is named only where the DNA matches it firmly. Size is stated for part of the rows, as once, few or many counts, or as a class when the clone is expanded.

j_call: TRBJ1-2; v_call: TRBV10-2; d_call: TRBD1; clone_size: -; cdr3_aa: CASSESDRGRNYGYTF; cdr3_nt: TGCGCCAGCAGTGAGTCTGACAGGGGGCGGAACTATGGCTACACCTTC
j_call: TRBJ2-7; v_call: TRBV30; d_call: -; clone_size: once; cdr3_aa: CAWSETGNNEQYF; cdr3_nt: TGTGCCTGGAGCGAAACAGGGAACAACGAGCAGTACTTC
j_call: TRBJ2-7; v_call: TRBV5-4; d_call: TRBD1; clone_size: -; cdr3_aa: CASSLGGTGPYEQYF; cdr3_nt: TGTGCCAGCAGCTTGGGTGGGACAGGGCCCTACGAGCAGTACTTC
j_call: TRBJ1-5; v_call: TRBV6-1; d_call: TRBD1; clone_size: few; cdr3_aa: CASSVGPGTGALSNQPQHF; cdr3_nt: TGTGCCAGCAGTGTGGGCCCGGGGACAGGGGCTCTTAGCAATCAGCCCCAGCATTTT
j_call: TRBJ1-2; v_call: TRBV28; d_call: -; clone_size: -; cdr3_aa: CASRLLGQGPVYGYTF; cdr3_nt: TGTGCCAGCAGGCTCCTTGGGCAGGGGCCCGTCTATGGCTACACCTTC
j_call: TRBJ1-1; v_call: TRBV11-2; d_call: -; clone_size: few; cdr3_aa: CASSRTQNTEAFF; cdr3_nt: TGTGCCAGCAGTCGGACACAAAACACTGAAGCTTTCTTT
j_call: TRBJ1-5; v_call: TRBV28; d_call: -; clone_size: -; cdr3_aa: CASSLVNLNQPQHF; cdr3_nt: TGTGCCAGCAGTTTAGTGAACCTAAATCAGCCCCAGCATTTT
j_call: TRBJ1-2; v_call: TRBV7-6; d_call: TRBD1; clone_size: few; cdr3_aa: CASSLNSGGGGYTF; cdr3_nt: TGTGCCAGCAGCTTAAACTCAGGGGGCGGTGGCTACACCTTC
j_call: TRBJ2-1; v_call: TRBV6-5; d_call: TRBD2; clone_size: -; cdr3_aa: CASSYFSGGASEQFF; cdr3_nt: TGTGCCAGCAGTTACTTTAGCGGGGGGGCCTCAGAGCAGTTCTTC
j_call: TRBJ2-2; v_call: TRBV5-6; d_call: -; clone_size: -; cdr3_aa: CASSLEGGPTGELFF; cdr3_nt: TGTGCCAGCAGCTTGGAGGGGGGGCCGACCGGGGAGCTGTTTTTT
j_call: TRBJ1-1; v_call: TRBV19; d_call: -; clone_size: -; cdr3_aa: CASSIKGVRSEAFF; cdr3_nt: TGTGCCAGTAGTATAAAGGGGGTTCGGAGTGAAGCTTTCTTT
j_call: TRBJ1-1; v_call: TRBV5-1; d_call: TRBD1; clone_size: -; cdr3_aa: CASSFWTGRPEAFF; cdr3_nt: TGCGCCAGCAGCTTTTGGACAGGGAGGCCTGAAGCTTTCTTT
j_call: TRBJ1-2; v_call: TRBV6-5; d_call: TRBD1; clone_size: -; cdr3_aa: CASSYSGTGPGYTF; cdr3_nt: TGTGCCAGCAGTTACTCCGGGACAGGGCCCGGCTACACCTTC
j_call: TRBJ2-7; v_call: TRBV6-1; d_call: -; clone_size: -; cdr3_aa: CASSAGSPYEQYF; cdr3_nt: TGTGCCAGCAGTGCAGGGTCCCCCTACGAGCAGTACTTC
j_call: TRBJ2-7; v_call: TRBV7-8; d_call: -; clone_size: -; cdr3_aa: CASSRVDRFSYEQYF; cdr3_nt: TGTGCCAGCAGCAGGGTCGACAGATTCTCCTACGAGCAGTACTTC
j_call: TRBJ2-1; v_call: TRBV6-5; d_call: TRBD2; clone_size: -; cdr3_aa: CASRPGTSGRDEQFF; cdr3_nt: TGTGCCAGCAGACCCGGGACTAGCGGTAGAGATGAGCAGTTCTTC
j_call: TRBJ1-6; v_call: TRBV10-3; d_call: TRBD1; clone_size: -; cdr3_aa: CAIRGDRNNSPLHF; cdr3_nt: TGTGCCATCAGGGGGGACAGGAATAATTCACCCCTCCACTTT
j_call: TRBJ1-4; v_call: TRBV5-1; d_call: TRBD1; clone_size: -; cdr3_aa: CASSFQGQGSGEKLFF; cdr3_nt: TGCGCCAGCAGCTTTCAGGGACAGGGATCGGGTGAAAAACTGTTTTTT
j_call: TRBJ1-3; v_call: TRBV4-1; d_call: -; clone_size: -; cdr3_aa: CASSRNSGNTIYF; cdr3_nt: TGCGCCAGTTCCAGGAACTCTGGAAACACCATATATTTT
j_call: TRBJ1-1; v_call: TRBV6-6; d_call: -; clone_size: -; cdr3_aa: CASGGDTEAFF; cdr3_nt: TGTGCCAGCGGAGGGGACACTGAAGCTTTCTTT
j_call: TRBJ2-7; v_call: TRBV5-4; d_call: TRBD1; clone_size: -; cdr3_aa: CASSRGQTYEQYF; cdr3_nt: TGTGCCAGCAGCCGGGGACAGACCTACGAGCAGTACTTC
j_call: TRBJ1-4; v_call: TRBV6-6; d_call: -; clone_size: -; cdr3_aa: CASSYSPVGEKLFF; cdr3_nt: TGTGCCAGCAGTTACAGTCCTGTTGGCGAAAAACTGTTTTTT
j_call: TRBJ2-4; v_call: TRBV30; d_call: -; clone_size: -; cdr3_aa: CAWSVTGVNIQYF; cdr3_nt: TGTGCCTGGAGTGTCACGGGGGTCAACATTCAGTACTTC
j_call: TRBJ2-2; v_call: TRBV2; d_call: TRBD2; clone_size: -; cdr3_aa: CASSAGTSKTGELFF; cdr3_nt: TGTGCCAGCAGTGCCGGGACTAGCAAAACCGGGGAGCTGTTTTTT
j_call: TRBJ2-3; v_call: TRBV4-3; d_call: -; clone_size: -; cdr3_aa: CASSQDSPDTQYF; cdr3_nt: TGCGCCAGCAGCCAAGACTCCCCAGATACGCAGTATTTT
j_call: TRBJ1-3; v_call: TRBV4-3; d_call: -; clone_size: -; cdr3_aa: CASSQSIQNTIYF; cdr3_nt: TGCGCCAGCAGCCAATCCATCCAAAACACCATATATTTT
j_call: TRBJ1-2; v_call: TRBV19; d_call: -; clone_size: -; cdr3_aa: CASSILPNYGYTF; cdr3_nt: TGTGCCAGTAGTATACTCCCTAACTATGGCTACACCTTC
j_call: TRBJ1-5; v_call: TRBV28; d_call: -; clone_size: -; cdr3_aa: CASNRGTFNQPQHF; cdr3_nt: TGTGCCAGTAATCGAGGGACTTTCAATCAGCCCCAGCATTTT
j_call: TRBJ2-7; v_call: TRBV18; d_call: -; clone_size: -; cdr3_aa: CASSSTVRDEQYF; cdr3_nt: TGTGCCAGCTCATCCACGGTCAGGGACGAGCAGTACTTC
j_call: TRBJ1-2; v_call: TRBV7-2; d_call: TRBD1; clone_size: -; cdr3_aa: CASSIRTGGYTF; cdr3_nt: TGTGCCAGCAGCATTCGGACAGGGGGCTACACCTTC
j_call: TRBJ1-5; v_call: TRBV12-5; d_call: -; clone_size: -; cdr3_aa: CASGLKDRPDDNQPQHF; cdr3_nt: TGTGCTAGTGGTTTGAAGGACAGACCTGATGACAATCAGCCCCAGCATTTT
j_call: TRBJ2-7; v_call: TRBV12-5; d_call: -; clone_size: -; cdr3_aa: CARAFFKGGTYEQYF; cdr3_nt: TGTGCTAGGGCCTTCTTCAAAGGCGGGACCTACGAGCAGTACTTC
j_call: TRBJ1-1; v_call: TRBV30; d_call: -; clone_size: once; cdr3_aa: CAWSAQNTEAFF; cdr3_nt: TGTGCCTGGAGTGCACAGAACACTGAAGCTTTCTTT
j_call: TRBJ1-1; v_call: TRBV30; d_call: TRBD1; clone_size: -; cdr3_aa: CAWSPTGAMNTEAFF; cdr3_nt: TGTGCCTGGAGTCCGACAGGGGCCATGAACACTGAAGCTTTCTTT
j_call: TRBJ1-4; v_call: TRBV5-1; d_call: -; clone_size: -; cdr3_aa: CASSLDRPTNEKLFF; cdr3_nt: TGCGCCAGCAGCCTAGACAGACCAACTAATGAAAAACTGTTTTTT
j_call: TRBJ2-7; v_call: TRBV10-3; d_call: -; clone_size: -; cdr3_aa: CAIKGSGGPDEQYF; cdr3_nt: TGTGCCATCAAGGGGTCCGGGGGGCCTGACGAGCAGTACTTC
j_call: TRBJ1-2; v_call: TRBV20-1; d_call: -; clone_size: -; cdr3_aa: CSARVGYGYTF; cdr3_nt: TGCAGTGCTAGAGTCGGGTATGGCTACACCTTC
j_call: TRBJ2-7; v_call: TRBV28; d_call: TRBD1; clone_size: once; cdr3_aa: CASSPQDRDEQYF; cdr3_nt: TGTGCCAGCAGTCCCCAGGACAGGGACGAGCAGTACTTC
j_call: TRBJ1-1; v_call: TRBV5-4; d_call: -; clone_size: -; cdr3_aa: CASSLEGEGNTEAFF; cdr3_nt: TGTGCCAGCAGCTTGGAAGGGGAAGGGAACACTGAAGCTTTCTTT